This record covers a single T cell receptor beta chain. This sample is part of a study of T-cell reconstitution after alpha-beta-depleted transplantation in children. This CDR3 spans 15 amino acids. Germline V gives CDR1 MNHNS, CDR2 SASEGT. The V and J ends lost 5 bases and 0 bases, in that order; junction bases with no gene match: 2. Preparation of the TCRbeta library was carried out with unique molecular identifiers. TCRdb re-analysed the PCR reads in MiXCR, keeping a single row per CDR3 protein. The sample gives 450,000 to 500,000 distinct CDR3 sequences, under 15% of which show up once; approximately 5.4% is in the top ten.

This clonotype was sampled from a human donor who donated a stem cell graft to a child with combined immunodeficiency. The sequenced sample was PBMCs from the stem cell graft donor, obtained from the stem cell graft. The chain couples TRBV6-1 to TRBJ1-3, with TRBD1 identical over 9 bases. The CDR3 sequence is CASSKDRGSGNTIYF. In DNA, the CDR3 is TGTGCCAGCAGTAAGGACAGGGGCTCTGGAAACACCATATATTTT.